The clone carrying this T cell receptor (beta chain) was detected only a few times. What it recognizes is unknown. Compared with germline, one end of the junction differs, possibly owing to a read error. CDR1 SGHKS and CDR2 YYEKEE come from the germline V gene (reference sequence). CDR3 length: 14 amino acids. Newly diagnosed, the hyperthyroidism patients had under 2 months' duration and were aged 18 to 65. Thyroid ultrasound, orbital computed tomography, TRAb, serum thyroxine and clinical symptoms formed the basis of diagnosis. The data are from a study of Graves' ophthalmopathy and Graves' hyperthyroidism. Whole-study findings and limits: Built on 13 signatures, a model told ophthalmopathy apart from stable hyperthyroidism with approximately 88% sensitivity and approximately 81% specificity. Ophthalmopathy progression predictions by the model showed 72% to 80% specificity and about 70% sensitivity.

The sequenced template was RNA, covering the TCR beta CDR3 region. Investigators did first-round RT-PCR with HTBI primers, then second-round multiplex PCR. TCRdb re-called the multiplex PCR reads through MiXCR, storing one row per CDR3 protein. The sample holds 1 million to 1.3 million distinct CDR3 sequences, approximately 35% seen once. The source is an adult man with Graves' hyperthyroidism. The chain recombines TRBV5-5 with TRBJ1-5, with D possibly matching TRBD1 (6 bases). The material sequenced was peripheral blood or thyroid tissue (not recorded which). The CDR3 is CASSQLGAGEPQHF. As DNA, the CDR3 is TGCGCCAGCAGCCAATTGGGGGCGGGGGAGCCCCAGCATTTT.